The following is a T cell receptor (beta chain) sequence with its context. This receptor's antigen is unknown. The sample holds no much larger clone one base away, and base qualities are not on file. V lost 6 bases and J lost 0 bases; the stretch between them is 14 bases long. The CDR3 sequence holds 15 residues, the cysteine and phenylalanine included. Of the read, only the CDR3 DNA is kept; its 45 bases are in frame from base 1. As encoded in the germline V gene (reference sequence), CDR1 is MNHNY while CDR2 is SVGAGI. The sample is drawn from a study of T cell responses to AZD1222 COVID-19 vaccine (dated by TCRdb to about 2021). About the investigation overall: A total of 230 to 250 trial participants underwent TCR sequencing, of whom around 210 had received two doses of AZD1222 and approximately 25 had received two doses of the MenACWY control vaccine. Trial participants were enrolled by age into 18-55, 56-69 and 70-plus year subgroups, with about 150, 27 and 61 TCR-sequenced participants respectively.

Read against the paper, the sample's time point label means: baseline before first vaccination. The treatment or condition tag for this specimen amounts to: meningococcal conjugate vaccine given as trial control. Vaccinee samples were obtained from the UK trials COV001 and COV002, which included a single-blind randomized controlled phase 2/3 trial of AZD1222 (ChAdOx1 nCoV-19) in healthy adults. Trial participant PBMC samples were collected at day 0 and day 28 after the second dose for TCRbeta chain sequencing. Overall study results and their limits: Participants were mostly white British, with more females than males. The authors suggested clonal diversity may have been underestimated. Because no day 14 peak-response samples were available, the repertoires could be characterized only after the peak T cell response. Only 5 to 7 AZD1222 recipients were SARS-CoV-2 seropositive at baseline, limiting conclusions about previously exposed vaccinees. Vaccine-associated CD4 TCRs spanned the whole spike protein, with dominant responses in regions 160-218 and 743-854. Reportedly, almost half of the unique spike-specific TCRs recognized epitopes lying outside the regions that are mutated in the B.1.351 and B.1.1.7 variants. In the small 56-69-year group, the increase in depth fell short of significance, most likely because of low power. After two AZD1222 doses, spike-specific TCR breadth and depth were significantly higher than at day 0 and than in MenACWY recipients.

The CDR3 regions of human TCRbeta chains were analyzed by immunosequencing. The source study handled its data this way. Repertoire TCRs were matched against a reference library of SARS-CoV-2-specific TCRs generated with the MIRA antigen-specificity platform. Breadth was defined as the fraction of unique TCRs that were SARS-CoV-2-associated, and depth was defined as the fraction of total T cells that were SARS-CoV-2-associated. Using the MIRA data, every spike-specific TCR was mapped to the spike region that the TCR reacted to and assigned to either a CD4 or a CD8 class. Log10-transformed breadth and depth values were compared by one-way ANOVA with Sidak's multiple comparisons tests. Here the immuneACCESS table is served through TCRdb, limited to in-frame sequences with V and J called. Missing clones are a known gap in these copies; in checked studies unresolved V genes cover under half, and the rest lacks a known reason. V, J and clone size derive from that table, while D and trimming were established from the DNA sequence. In all, the sample holds 150,000 or so clones, and about 86% of those were seen once. Clones ranked in the top ten supply roughly 5% of the sample.

The clonotype comes from an adult in good health. The sequencing used peripheral blood, collected on day 0 of MenACWY control vaccination. The chain is made from TRBV6-6 and TRBJ1-2; the D gene assignment is ambiguous. The encoded CDR3 is CASRPGRGSNYGYTF. The DNA sequence reads TGTGCCAGCAGGCCCGGACGGGGTTCTAACTATGGCTACACCTTC.